Below, 26 T cell receptor beta chains from the same sample are listed, as sequenced in a study of T cell repertoires in cytomegalovirus infection. TCRdb used MiXCR to reprocess the reads, holding one entry per CDR3 protein. The repertoire has almost 500,000 distinct CDR3 sequences, roughly 10% of them found once; the top ten carry 10%. The sequencing sample was made of PBMCs. The receptors were sampled from a human donor in good health (CMV status not recorded). Some clones in this sample may be carry-over from other donors' samples.

This clonotype occurred many times. The chain has TRBV7-8 and TRBJ2-5; 10 bases map to TRBD1. Trimming cost V 8 bases and J 5 bases; bases outside gene matches: 11. The germline V gene has CDR1 SGHVS and CDR2 FQNEAQ. The CDR3 contains 15 residues. The CDR3 loop reads CASSNRDRGAETQYF. The CDR3 nucleotides read TGTGCCAGCTCCAATAGGGACAGGGGCGCGGAGACCCAGTACTTC.

This clonotype was counted once. This chain joins TRBV20-1 and TRBJ2-7, with D maybe TRBD2 (6 bases). The germline gives CDR1 DFQATT, CDR2 SNEGSKA (reference sequence). Trimming shortened V by 1 base and J by 6 bases, and 13 bases separated the two germline ends. The length of the CDR3 is 13 residues. CDR3 region: CSARGAGGPEQYF. The CDR3 nucleotides are TGCAGTGCTAGAGGTGCAGGAGGGCCCGAGCAGTACTTC.

The chain recombines TRBV9 with TRBJ1-4, with a weak D call TRBD1 (6 bases). CDR3 length equals 15 residues. Germline V gene sequence: CDR1 SGDLS, CDR2 YYNGEE. V lost 2 bases, J lost 7 bases, and 15 bases lay in between. CDR3 amino acids: CASSVVSGGREKLFF. In nucleotides, the CDR3 is TGTGCCAGCAGCGTGGTCTCGGGGGGCCGTGAAAAACTGTTTTTT. The full variable domain, rest sourced from reference TRBV9 and TRBJ1-4, is DSGVTQTPKHLITATGQRVTLRCSPRSGDLSVYWYQQSLDQGLQFLIQYYNGEERAKGNILERFSAQQFPDLHSELNLSSLELGDSALYFCASSVVSGGREKLFFGSGTQLSVL.

This clonotype has only a few counts. The DNA of the CDR3 is TGCAGTGCAACAGAGGGAAGACTACCGTACAATGAGCAGTTCTTC. Protein product: CSATEGRLPYNEQFF. This chain uses TRBV20-1 with TRBJ2-1; TRBD2 might be the D (5 bases). The CDR3 is 15 residues long. V was clipped by 6 bases and J by 4 bases, with 19 bases between them. Germline CDR1 and CDR2: DFQATT and SNEGSKA (reference sequence).

At least ten counts were recorded for this clonotype. The rearrangement links TRBV7-7 to TRBJ1-1; D is unclear. This CDR3 spans 20 amino acids. The V and J ends lost 1 base and 0 bases respectively, with 24 bases between them. Germline-derived CDR1 and CDR2 are SSHAT and FNYEAQ (reference sequence). CDR3 coding DNA: TGTGCCAGCAGCTTAGGATCCCTTGGGGTCCTTCGTCGGGTGAACACTGAAGCTTTCTTT. Its translation is CASSLGSLGVLRRVNTEAFF.

This clonotype has a count of ten or more. This chain joins TRBV4-1 and TRBJ1-2, with 10 nucleotides matching TRBD1. This CDR3 is built from 18 residues. V lost 4 bases, J lost 3 bases, and 14 bases stayed unmatched. Looked up from germline, CDR1 is MGHRA and CDR2 is YSYEKL. CDR3 amino acids: CASSLQPGQGYSDYGYTF. The DNA of the CDR3 is TGCGCCAGCAGCCTCCAACCGGGACAGGGGTATTCCGACTATGGCTACACCTTC.

This clonotype came up many times. This chain connects TRBV4-2 to TRBJ2-7; 10 bases match TRBD2. The ends lost 0 bases at V and 6 bases at J; junction bases unmatched: 5. Germline V CDR1 and CDR2: LGHNA, YNFKEQ. The CDR3 sequence is 15 residues long. The chain's CDR3 is CASSQDGLAGVEQYF. The CDR3 nucleotides are TGTGCCAGCAGCCAAGATGGTCTAGCGGGGGTCGAGCAGTACTTC.

J is TRBJ2-2 and V is TRBV30, with 8 bases matching TRBD2. The V segment lost 0 bases and the J segment 5 bases; nucleotides outside the gene matches: 2. From germline, CDR1 is GTSNPN and CDR2 SVGIG (reference sequence). The CDR3 runs 14 residues. CDR3 loop: CAWSVGGRTGELFF. CDR3 nucleotide sequence: TGTGCCTGGAGTGTGGGCGGGAGGACCGGGGAGCTGTTTTTT.

This clonotype was seen only a few times. A read error may produce the germline difference seen at one junction end. This chain joins TRBV20-1 and TRBJ1-1, with a possible D match to TRBD1 (6 bases). Per the germline V gene, CDR1 is DFQATT and CDR2 is SNEGSKA (reference sequence). This CDR3 contains 14 residues. The DNA for the CDR3 is TGCAGTGCTAGTTGGGAAGGACAGAACCCTGAAGCTTTCTTT. Amino acid sequence: CSASWEGQNPEAFF.

This clonotype was seen ten or more times. The chain has TRBV7-7 and TRBJ2-5; perhaps TRBD2 as D (6 bases). There are 11 residues in the CDR3. Germline CDR1 reads SSHAT; CDR2 reads FNYEAQ (reference sequence). In nucleotides, the CDR3 is TGTGCTAGCGGTAACCAAGAGACCCAGTACTTC. This encodes CASGNQETQYF.

The rearrangement uses TRBV5-1 and TRBJ2-2; TRBD2 matches at 9 bases. V was pared by 0 bases and J by 5 bases, with 8 bases of the junction left unmatched. The CDR3 consists of 17 residues. Germline loops: CDR1 SGHRS, CDR2 YFSETQ. As DNA, the CDR3 is TGCGCCAGCAGCTTGGTGCTAGCGGGATCAGGGACCGGGGAGCTGTTTTTT. Its protein is CASSLVLAGSGTGELFF.

This clonotype was picked up a small number of times. The rearrangement joins TRBV19 to TRBJ1-4; D may be TRBD1 (5 bases). Germline V gene sequence: CDR1 LNHDA, CDR2 SQIVND (reference sequence). The V end lost 4 bases, the J end lost 0 bases, and 24 bases lay between the germline ends. This CDR3 has 20 amino acids. The DNA of the CDR3 is TGTGCCAGTAGTACCCCCCGACGACTGCGCGGGGACGCAACTAATGAAAAACTGTTTTTT. Translating gives CASSTPRRLRGDATNEKLFF.

The chain uses TRBV2 and TRBJ2-5; 10 bases align to TRBD1. CDR1 is SNHLY, CDR2 FYNNEI, per germline. Germline trimming cut 9 bases from V and 4 bases from J; bases unmatched to any gene: 8. This CDR3 has 14 amino acids. CDR3 bases: TGTGCCAGTCTCCGGGACAGGGGTCGAGAGACCCAGTACTTC. Its translation is CASLRDRGRETQYF.

The table lists this clonotype with many counts. The J gene is TRBJ2-1, the V gene TRBV2; D possibly matches TRBD1 or TRBD2 (5 bases each). CDR1 is SNHLY and CDR2 is FYNNEI in the germline V gene. The CDR3 runs 11 residues. Between the trimmed V and J ends, which lost 8 bases and 8 bases, there was a span of 10 bases. The DNA for the CDR3 is TGTGCCAGCCATGGGGGTCATGAGCAGTTCTTC. It yields the protein CASHGGHEQFF.

This clonotype was recorded many times. The CDR3 nucleotides are TGCGCCAGCAGCTTGATGGCCTATGAGCAGTTCTTC. As protein: CASSLMAYEQFF. The chain carries TRBV5-1 and TRBJ2-1; D is unresolved. Per the germline V gene, CDR1 is SGHRS and CDR2 is YFSETQ. The CDR3 consists of 12 residues. With 1 base removed from V and 8 bases from J, the gap between germline ends came to 7 bases.

This clonotype has just a few counts. The gene calls are TRBV7-9 and TRBJ2-3; TRBD2 might be the D (5 bases). The CDR3 consists of 11 residues. Germline assignment: CDR1 SEHNR and CDR2 FQNEAQ (reference sequence). V dropped 9 bases and J dropped 6 bases, with 10 bases sitting between them. The CDR3 DNA reads as TGTGCCAGTCTGTCGGGGGATACGCAGTATTTT. The encoded protein is CASLSGDTQYF.

This clonotype has only a few counts. V usage is TRBV7-9 and J usage is TRBJ2-2; no clear D gene. CDR3 length: 14 residues. V shed 2 bases and J shed 7 bases, with 11 bases lying between them. Germline loops: CDR1 SEHNR, CDR2 FQNEAQ (reference sequence). CDR3: CASSLLKGDGELFF. The CDR3 DNA is TGTGCCAGCAGCTTATTGAAGGGCGACGGGGAGCTGTTTTTT.

This clonotype was counted at least ten times. The CDR3 DNA reads TGTGCCATCACCAAGACAGGGGAGGCAGATACGCAGTATTTT. Encoded protein: CAITKTGEADTQYF. V is TRBV10-3 and J is TRBJ2-3; 8 bases agree with TRBD1. Germline V gene sequence: CDR1 ENHRY, CDR2 SYGVKD. This CDR3 has 14 amino acids. V was pared by 7 bases and J by 4 bases, with 7 bases of the junction left unmatched.

This clonotype came up many times. The chain employs TRBV7-2 and TRBJ2-7; D possibly corresponds to TRBD2 (5 bases). Germline V gives CDR1 SGHTA, CDR2 FQGNSA. With 7 bases removed from V and 6 bases from J, the gap between germline ends came to 19 bases. CDR3 size: 14 residues. The DNA for the CDR3 is TGTGCCAGCACCCCTAGCTCCCTACGGTCCGAGCAGTACTTC. Its protein product is CASTPSSLRSEQYF.

This clonotype was found many times. The chain joins TRBV27 to TRBJ2-2; D is undetermined. The germline V gene has CDR1 MNHEY and CDR2 SMNVEV (reference sequence). Trimming cost V 4 bases and J 5 bases, with 14 bases left between them. The CDR3 spans 15 residues. In DNA, the CDR3 is TGTGCCAGCAGTTCAACCCCCAGTTTGACCGGGGAGCTGTTTTTT. Translating it yields CASSSTPSLTGELFF.

This clonotype was seen a handful of times. The V gene is TRBV12-3 or TRBV12-4, the J gene TRBJ2-1; 9 bases agree with TRBD2. V lost 4 bases and J lost 6; bases outside the gene matches: 4. This CDR3 spans 14 amino acids. The CDR3 protein is CASSSSGTFNEQFF. Here the CDR3 DNA reads TGTGCCAGCAGTTCTAGCGGGACCTTCAATGAGCAGTTCTTC.

This clonotype has only a few counts. The chain has TRBV3-1 and TRBJ2-5; D is uncertain. V lost 8 bases, J lost 0 bases, and 13 bases lay in between. The CDR3 sequence is 14 residues long. CDR1 is LGHDT and CDR2 is YNNKEL in the germline V gene (reference sequence). CDR3 region: CASRGFSYQETQYF. The CDR3 nucleotides read TGTGCCAGCCGCGGTTTTTCGTACCAAGAGACCCAGTACTTC.

This clonotype has only a few counts. In nucleotides, the CDR3 is TGCGCCAGCAGCCAAGATCCGACTGGCTATGGCTACACCTTC. Translated, it gives CASSQDPTGYGYTF. This chain connects TRBV4-1 to TRBJ1-2; no definite D call. This CDR3 has 14 residues. Trimming pared 0 bases from V and 4 bases from J, leaving 9 bases between. Germline V gene lookup returns CDR1 MGHRA and CDR2 YSYEKL.

The chain links TRBV9 to TRBJ2-1; maybe TRBD1 (5 bases). Trimming left V 0 bases short and J 2 bases short, with 9 bases between. The CDR3 covers 15 residues. Germline values: CDR1 SGDLS, CDR2 YYNGEE. The CDR3 reads CASSVGTRTYNEQFF. The DNA for the CDR3 is TGTGCCAGCAGCGTAGGGACACGAACCTACAATGAGCAGTTCTTC. The full variable domain, its missing parts supplied by reference TRBV9 and TRBJ2-1, is DSGVTQTPKHLITATGQRVTLRCSPRSGDLSVYWYQQSLDQGLQFLIQYYNGEERAKGNILERFSAQQFPDLHSELNLSSLELGDSALYFCASSVGTRTYNEQFFGPGTRLTVL.

This clonotype has more than one count but fewer than ten. The rearrangement links TRBV3-1 to TRBJ1-2, with unresolved D. The CDR3 has 15 residues. Trimming shortened V by 0 bases and J by 0 bases, and 8 bases separated the two germline ends. Germline-derived CDR1 and CDR2 are LGHDT and YNNKEL (reference sequence). CDR3 amino acids: CASSQDSVANYGYTF. For the CDR3, the DNA is TGTGCCAGCAGCCAAGATTCAGTTGCTAACTATGGCTACACCTTC.

The CDR3 here is CASSQDSKDEQFF. CDR3 nucleotides: TGTGCCAGCAGCCAAGATAGCAAGGATGAGCAGTTCTTC. This rearrangement joins TRBV4-2 to TRBJ2-1; D not resolved. CDR3 length: 13 residues. The germline CDR1 and CDR2 sequences are LGHNA and YNFKEQ. Trimming took 0 bases from V and 8 from J, leaving 8 bases between them.